This record looks at one T cell receptor (beta chain) sequence and its context. Germline assignment: CDR1 SGDLS and CDR2 YYNGEE. The CDR3 is made up of 16 amino acids. The J segment lost 4 bases and the V segment lost 0 bases, leaving 2 bases of the junction unmatched. The data belong to a study of TIL therapy for anti-PD-1-resistant metastatic lung cancer. Time point defined: pre-treatment sample, taken before nivolumab and TIL therapy. Most excised metastases sampled were pleural nodules or supraclavicular lymph nodes. The libraries were made with immunoSEQ v3. TCRdb's copy holds only in-frame clones and misses some; the assay was immunoSEQ multiplex PCR. This table has roughly 50,000 clones, 65% to 80% appearing once.

The receptor was derived from a person between 25 and 79 years old with non-small cell lung cancer. Sequencing used tumor tissue, obtained at baseline. The chain joins TRBV9 to TRBJ1-6; 9 bases agree with TRBD1. The chain's CDR3 is CASSVEGTGYNSPLHF. The CDR3 nucleotides are TGTGCCAGCAGCGTAGAGGGGACAGGGTATAATTCACCCCTCCACTTT.